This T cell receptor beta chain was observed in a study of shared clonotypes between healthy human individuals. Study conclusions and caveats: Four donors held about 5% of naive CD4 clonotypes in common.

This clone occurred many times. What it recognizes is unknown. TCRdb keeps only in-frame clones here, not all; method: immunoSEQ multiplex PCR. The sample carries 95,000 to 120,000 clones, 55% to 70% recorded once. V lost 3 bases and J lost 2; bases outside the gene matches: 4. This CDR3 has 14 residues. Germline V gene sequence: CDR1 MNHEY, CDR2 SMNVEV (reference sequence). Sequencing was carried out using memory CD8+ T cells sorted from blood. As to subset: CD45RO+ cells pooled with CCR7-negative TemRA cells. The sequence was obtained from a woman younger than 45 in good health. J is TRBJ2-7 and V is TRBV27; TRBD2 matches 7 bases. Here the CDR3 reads CASSLGGTPYEQYF. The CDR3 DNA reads TGTGCCAGCAGTTTGGGAGGGACTCCCTACGAGCAGTACTTC.